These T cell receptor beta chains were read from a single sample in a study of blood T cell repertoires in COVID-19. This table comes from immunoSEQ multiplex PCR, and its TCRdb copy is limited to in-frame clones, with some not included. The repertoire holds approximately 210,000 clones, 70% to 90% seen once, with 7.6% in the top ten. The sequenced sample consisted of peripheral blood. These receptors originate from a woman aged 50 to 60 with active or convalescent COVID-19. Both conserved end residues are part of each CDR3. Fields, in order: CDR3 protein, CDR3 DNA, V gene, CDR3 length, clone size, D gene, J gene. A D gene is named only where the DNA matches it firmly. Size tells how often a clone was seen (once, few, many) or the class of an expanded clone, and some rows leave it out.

CDR3 protein: CASRDRRSEQFF
CDR3 DNA: TGTGCCAGCAGGGACAGGAGGTCTGAGCAGTTCTTC
V gene: TRBV28
CDR3 length: 12
clone size: NA
D gene: TRBD1
J gene: TRBJ2-1

CDR3 protein: CASSYGGNEQFF
CDR3 DNA: TGTGCCAGCAGTTACGGGGGGAATGAGCAGTTCTTC
V gene: TRBV6-6
CDR3 length: 12
clone size: NA
D gene: NA
J gene: TRBJ2-1

CDR3 protein: CASKLPPVNEQFF
CDR3 DNA: TGTGCCAGCAAACTTCCTCCCGTCAATGAGCAGTTCTTC
V gene: TRBV7-2
CDR3 length: 13
clone size: NA
D gene: NA
J gene: TRBJ2-1

CDR3 protein: CASSLAGRGTDTQYF
CDR3 DNA: TGTGCCAGCAGCCTAGCGGGGAGGGGAACAGATACGCAGTATTTT
V gene: TRBV11-2
CDR3 length: 15
clone size: NA
D gene: TRBD2
J gene: TRBJ2-3

CDR3 protein: CASGRAYTEAFF
CDR3 DNA: TGTGCCAGCGGCAGGGCATACACTGAAGCTTTCTTT
V gene: TRBV2
CDR3 length: 12
clone size: NA
D gene: NA
J gene: TRBJ1-1

CDR3 protein: CASSGRQGQTGTDTQYF
CDR3 DNA: TGTGCCAGCAGTGGCCGACAAGGCCAGACGGGCACAGATACGCAGTATTTT
V gene: TRBV6-1
CDR3 length: 17
clone size: NA
D gene: NA
J gene: TRBJ2-3

CDR3 protein: CSVERGGYTF
CDR3 DNA: TGCAGCGTTGAGCGAGGTGGCTACACCTTC
V gene: TRBV29-1
CDR3 length: 10
clone size: NA
D gene: NA
J gene: TRBJ1-2

CDR3 protein: CSASGGTSGDTQYF
CDR3 DNA: TGCAGTGCTAGTGGCGGAACCTCGGGAGATACGCAGTATTTT
V gene: TRBV20-1
CDR3 length: 14
clone size: NA
D gene: NA
J gene: TRBJ2-3

CDR3 protein: CASSLDGLAGGHYYYEQYF
CDR3 DNA: TGCGCCAGCAGCTTGGACGGTCTAGCGGGAGGACACTACTACTACGAGCAGTACTTC
V gene: TRBV5-1
CDR3 length: 19
clone size: few
D gene: TRBD2
J gene: TRBJ2-7

CDR3 protein: CACENTGTGGNEQFF
CDR3 DNA: TGTGCCTGTGAGAATACCGGGACAGGGGGCAATGAGCAGTTCTTC
V gene: TRBV30
CDR3 length: 15
clone size: NA
D gene: TRBD1
J gene: TRBJ2-1

CDR3 protein: CASSSGGLGQETQYF
CDR3 DNA: TGTGCCAGCAGTAGCGGGGGGCTTGGCCAAGAGACCCAGTACTTC
V gene: TRBV2
CDR3 length: 15
clone size: NA
D gene: TRBD2
J gene: TRBJ2-5

CDR3 protein: CASSLGTSGRGEQYF
CDR3 DNA: TGCGCCAGCAGCTTGGGGACTAGCGGGAGAGGAGAGCAGTACTTC
V gene: TRBV5-1
CDR3 length: 15
clone size: NA
D gene: TRBD2
J gene: TRBJ2-7

CDR3 protein: CASSLGGVSGNTIYF
CDR3 DNA: TGTGCCAGCAGCCTCGGGGGGGTTTCTGGAAACACCATATATTTT
V gene: TRBV6-5
CDR3 length: 15
clone size: NA
D gene: NA
J gene: TRBJ1-3

CDR3 protein: CASSSRRQFQETQYF
CDR3 DNA: TGTGCCAGCAGTTCCCGCAGACAGTTTCAAGAGACCCAGTACTTC
V gene: TRBV5-5
CDR3 length: 15
clone size: NA
D gene: NA
J gene: TRBJ2-5

CDR3 protein: CASSLAPSGGQETQYF
CDR3 DNA: TGCGCCAGCAGCTTGGCCCCGTCGGGGGGCCAAGAGACCCAGTACTTC
V gene: TRBV5-1
CDR3 length: 16
clone size: NA
D gene: TRBD2
J gene: TRBJ2-5

CDR3 protein: CASSPGSQMNTEAFF
CDR3 DNA: TGCGCCAGCAGCCCGGGGAGCCAGATGAACACTGAAGCTTTCTTT
V gene: TRBV5-1
CDR3 length: 15
clone size: NA
D gene: NA
J gene: TRBJ1-1

CDR3 protein: CASSEGSMSGQGYGYTF
CDR3 DNA: TGTGCCAGTAGTGAAGGTTCGATGTCTGGACAGGGCTATGGCTACACCTTC
V gene: TRBV19
CDR3 length: 17
clone size: NA
D gene: TRBD1
J gene: TRBJ1-2

CDR3 protein: CASSLGLAGTYEQYF
CDR3 DNA: TGTGCCAGCAGCTTGGGACTAGCGGGGACCTACGAGCAGTACTTC
V gene: TRBV7-6
CDR3 length: 15
clone size: medium-sized
D gene: TRBD2
J gene: TRBJ2-7

CDR3 protein: CASSLYTYTEAFF
CDR3 DNA: TGTGCCAGCAGTCTTTATACTTACACTGAAGCTTTCTTT
V gene: TRBV27
CDR3 length: 13
clone size: NA
D gene: NA
J gene: TRBJ1-1

CDR3 protein: CASSQLALGAGGATHNEQFF
CDR3 DNA: TGTGCCAGCAGCCAATTAGCTCTTGGAGCGGGGGGCGCTACGCACAATGAGCAGTTCTTC
V gene: TRBV3-1/TRBV3-2
CDR3 length: 20
clone size: NA
D gene: TRBD2
J gene: TRBJ2-1

CDR3 protein: CASSAGLAGATGELFF
CDR3 DNA: TGCGCCAGCAGCGCGGGACTAGCGGGAGCCACCGGGGAGCTGTTTTTT
V gene: TRBV5-1
CDR3 length: 16
clone size: once
D gene: TRBD2
J gene: TRBJ2-2

CDR3 protein: CASSFGTGNTGELFF
CDR3 DNA: TGTGCCAGCAGCTTCGGGACAGGGAACACCGGGGAGCTGTTTTTT
V gene: TRBV5-8
CDR3 length: 15
clone size: NA
D gene: TRBD1
J gene: TRBJ2-2

CDR3 protein: CASSETSGGTDTQYF
CDR3 DNA: TGTGCCAGCAGTGAGACTAGCGGCGGCACAGATACGCAGTATTTT
V gene: TRBV6-4
CDR3 length: 15
clone size: few
D gene: TRBD2
J gene: TRBJ2-3

CDR3 protein: CASRPRTGLYNEQFF
CDR3 DNA: TGTGCCAGCAGACCTCGGACAGGGTTGTACAATGAGCAGTTCTTC
V gene: TRBV6-5
CDR3 length: 15
clone size: NA
D gene: TRBD1
J gene: TRBJ2-1

CDR3 protein: CASSSLRGETQYF
CDR3 DNA: TGTGCCAGCAGCTCCCTCCGGGGAGAGACCCAGTACTTC
V gene: TRBV5-8
CDR3 length: 13
clone size: NA
D gene: NA
J gene: TRBJ2-5

CDR3 protein: CASSQNSQPQHF
CDR3 DNA: TGTGCCAGCAGCCAAAATAGCCAGCCCCAGCATTTT
V gene: TRBV3-1/TRBV3-2
CDR3 length: 12
clone size: NA
D gene: NA
J gene: TRBJ1-5

CDR3 protein: CASKGQGAAYNSPLHF
CDR3 DNA: TGTGCCAGCAAGGGACAGGGGGCCGCCTATAATTCACCCCTCCACTTT
V gene: TRBV27
CDR3 length: 16
clone size: NA
D gene: TRBD1
J gene: TRBJ1-6

CDR3 protein: CASSQDTGLGNTEAFF
CDR3 DNA: TGCGCCAGCAGCCAAGATACAGGGTTAGGGAACACTGAAGCTTTCTTT
V gene: TRBV4-1
CDR3 length: 16
clone size: NA
D gene: NA
J gene: TRBJ1-1

CDR3 protein: CASSLDPSAYEQYF
CDR3 DNA: TGCGCCAGCAGCTTGGATCCGAGCGCCTACGAGCAGTACTTC
V gene: TRBV5-1
CDR3 length: 14
clone size: NA
D gene: NA
J gene: TRBJ2-7

CDR3 protein: CATSREWTGRPQHF
CDR3 DNA: TGTGCCACCAGCAGAGAATGGACAGGGAGGCCCCAGCATTTT
V gene: TRBV15
CDR3 length: 14
clone size: NA
D gene: TRBD1
J gene: TRBJ1-5

CDR3 protein: CASSDREAEAFF
CDR3 DNA: TGTGCCAGCAGTGACAGGGAGGCTGAAGCTTTCTTT
V gene: TRBV25-1
CDR3 length: 12
clone size: few
D gene: NA
J gene: TRBJ1-1

CDR3 protein: CASSRTDTQYF
CDR3 DNA: TGTGCCAGCAGCCGGACAGATACGCAGTATTTT
V gene: TRBV2
CDR3 length: 11
clone size: few
D gene: NA
J gene: TRBJ2-3

CDR3 protein: CASSFEGASGNTIYF
CDR3 DNA: TGTGCCAGCAGCTTCGAGGGGGCATCTGGAAACACCATATATTTT
V gene: TRBV7-9
CDR3 length: 15
clone size: NA
D gene: TRBD1
J gene: TRBJ1-3

CDR3 protein: CASSLNRGGTEAFF
CDR3 DNA: TGTGCCAGCAGTCTCAACAGGGGAGGAACTGAAGCTTTCTTT
V gene: TRBV6-5
CDR3 length: 14
clone size: NA
D gene: TRBD1
J gene: TRBJ1-1

CDR3 protein: CASSQVGTSGGGRYNEQFF
CDR3 DNA: TGTGCCAGCAGCCAAGTCGGGACTAGCGGGGGGGGCCGGTACAATGAGCAGTTCTTC
V gene: TRBV3-1/TRBV3-2
CDR3 length: 19
clone size: NA
D gene: TRBD2
J gene: TRBJ2-1

CDR3 protein: CASSTGTSNYGYTF
CDR3 DNA: TGTGCCAGCAGCACCGGGACATCGAACTATGGCTACACCTTC
V gene: TRBV3-1/TRBV3-2
CDR3 length: 14
clone size: few
D gene: NA
J gene: TRBJ1-2

CDR3 protein: CASSSLLWTGVGSPLHF
CDR3 DNA: TGTGCCAGCAGCTCACTCTTATGGACAGGGGTGGGTTCACCCCTCCACTTT
V gene: TRBV13
CDR3 length: 17
clone size: NA
D gene: TRBD1
J gene: TRBJ1-6

CDR3 protein: CASSLISAGGGEQFF
CDR3 DNA: TGTGCCAGCAGCTTAATTTCCGCGGGAGGGGGGGAGCAGTTCTTC
V gene: TRBV7-6
CDR3 length: 15
clone size: NA
D gene: TRBD2
J gene: TRBJ2-1

CDR3 protein: CASSATGTGGVGYTF
CDR3 DNA: TGCGCCAGCAGCGCTACCGGGACAGGGGGCGTTGGCTACACCTTC
V gene: TRBV10-2
CDR3 length: 15
clone size: NA
D gene: TRBD1
J gene: TRBJ1-2

CDR3 protein: CASFAQGRVYGYTF
CDR3 DNA: TGTGCCAGCTTCGCACAGGGGAGAGTCTATGGCTACACCTTC
V gene: TRBV28
CDR3 length: 14
clone size: NA
D gene: TRBD1
J gene: TRBJ1-2

CDR3 protein: CASNGQGLNTEAFF
CDR3 DNA: TGTGCCAGCAACGGACAGGGGCTGAACACTGAAGCTTTCTTT
V gene: TRBV6-5
CDR3 length: 14
clone size: NA
D gene: TRBD1
J gene: TRBJ1-1

CDR3 protein: CASSAGLAYDEQYF
CDR3 DNA: TGTGCCAGCAGCGCCGGACTAGCGTACGACGAGCAGTACTTC
V gene: TRBV9
CDR3 length: 14
clone size: NA
D gene: TRBD2
J gene: TRBJ2-7

CDR3 protein: CASSYAPGQGLHF
CDR3 DNA: TGTGCCAGCAGTTACGCACCGGGACAGGGACTCCACTTT
V gene: TRBV6-6
CDR3 length: 13
clone size: NA
D gene: TRBD1
J gene: TRBJ1-6

CDR3 protein: CSVGWTGILTEQFF
CDR3 DNA: TGCAGCGTTGGTTGGACAGGGATTTTAACTGAGCAGTTCTTC
V gene: TRBV29-1
CDR3 length: 14
clone size: NA
D gene: TRBD1
J gene: TRBJ2-1

CDR3 protein: CATSDPRGSGPDNEQFF
CDR3 DNA: TGTGCCACCAGTGACCCCCGAGGTAGCGGGCCGGACAATGAGCAGTTCTTC
V gene: TRBV24-1
CDR3 length: 17
clone size: NA
D gene: TRBD2
J gene: TRBJ2-1

CDR3 protein: CSGNRGGEQYF
CDR3 DNA: TGCAGCGGAAACAGGGGCGGCGAGCAGTACTTC
V gene: TRBV29-1
CDR3 length: 11
clone size: NA
D gene: TRBD1
J gene: TRBJ2-7

CDR3 protein: CASSPSPSGGNQETQYF
CDR3 DNA: TGCGCCAGCAGCCCTAGCCCTAGCGGGGGGAACCAAGAGACCCAGTACTTC
V gene: TRBV5-1
CDR3 length: 17
clone size: NA
D gene: TRBD2
J gene: TRBJ2-5

CDR3 protein: CASSQLAGADTQYF
CDR3 DNA: TGTGCCAGCAGCCAACTAGCGGGAGCAGATACGCAGTATTTT
V gene: TRBV3-1/TRBV3-2
CDR3 length: 14
clone size: NA
D gene: TRBD2
J gene: TRBJ2-3

CDR3 protein: CAWSPPRSSNQPQHF
CDR3 DNA: TGTGCCTGGAGCCCCCCCCGCAGTAGCAATCAGCCCCAGCATTTT
V gene: TRBV30
CDR3 length: 15
clone size: NA
D gene: NA
J gene: TRBJ1-5

CDR3 protein: CSASRGTESYEQYF
CDR3 DNA: TGCAGTGCTAGTAGGGGGACAGAATCCTACGAGCAGTACTTC
V gene: TRBV20-1
CDR3 length: 14
clone size: NA
D gene: TRBD1
J gene: TRBJ2-7

CDR3 protein: CASSTRSPLHF
CDR3 DNA: TGTGCCAGCAGTACTCGTTCACCCCTCCACTTT
V gene: TRBV28
CDR3 length: 11
clone size: NA
D gene: NA
J gene: TRBJ1-6

CDR3 protein: CASSLGIAGYTQYF
CDR3 DNA: TGTGCCAGCAGCTTAGGAATAGCGGGGTATACGCAGTATTTT
V gene: TRBV11-3
CDR3 length: 14
clone size: NA
D gene: TRBD2
J gene: TRBJ2-3

CDR3 protein: CASSPQGGYTF
CDR3 DNA: TGTGCCAGCAGCCCACAGGGTGGCTACACCTTC
V gene: TRBV7-6
CDR3 length: 11
clone size: NA
D gene: NA
J gene: TRBJ1-2

CDR3 protein: CASSNGRSNQPQHF
CDR3 DNA: TGTGCCAGCAGTAATGGCAGGAGCAATCAGCCCCAGCATTTT
V gene: TRBV2
CDR3 length: 14
clone size: once
D gene: NA
J gene: TRBJ1-5

CDR3 protein: CASRSDSNQPQHF
CDR3 DNA: TGTGCCAGCAGGTCAGATAGCAATCAGCCCCAGCATTTT
V gene: TRBV2
CDR3 length: 13
clone size: few
D gene: NA
J gene: TRBJ1-5

CDR3 protein: CASSGTSGPRETQYF
CDR3 DNA: TGTGCCAGCTCCGGGACTAGCGGCCCTCGAGAGACCCAGTACTTC
V gene: TRBV9
CDR3 length: 15
clone size: NA
D gene: TRBD2
J gene: TRBJ2-5

CDR3 protein: CATSAGGDPYNEQFF
CDR3 DNA: TGTGCCACCAGTGCGGGAGGGGACCCCTACAATGAGCAGTTCTTC
V gene: TRBV24-1
CDR3 length: 15
clone size: NA
D gene: TRBD2
J gene: TRBJ2-1

CDR3 protein: CASSKEQGYYSNQPQHF
CDR3 DNA: TGTGCCAGCAGCAAAGAACAGGGATATTATAGCAATCAGCCCCAGCATTTT
V gene: TRBV7-2
CDR3 length: 17
clone size: NA
D gene: NA
J gene: TRBJ1-5

CDR3 protein: CASSPQASNTGELFF
CDR3 DNA: TGTGCCAGTAGTCCCCAAGCCTCGAACACCGGGGAGCTGTTTTTT
V gene: TRBV19
CDR3 length: 15
clone size: NA
D gene: NA
J gene: TRBJ2-2